This paragraph covers one T cell receptor (beta chain) sequence. The sample holds one count of this clone. Its antigen is currently not known. No base quality information exists; no much larger clone differs at one position. The CDR3 holds 12 amino acids from the cysteine to the phenylalanine. Just CDR3 DNA is preserved here, 36 bases in frame from base 1. V loses 4 bases of germline sequence and J loses 6 bases, and the interval between the two ends is 8 bases. From the germline V gene (reference sequence), CDR1 is LNHDA and CDR2 is SQIVND. Patients with a history of autoimmune disease or receiving systemic immunosuppression were excluded from the trial. In every dose cohort, peripheral blood was drawn for TCR sequencing at baseline, cycle 4 day 1, and cycle 7 day 1. The samples were taken from a phase I, first-in-human, multicenter, open-label dose-escalation trial of ivuxolimab. Adults with locally advanced or metastatic melanoma, renal cell, hepatocellular, or head and neck squamous cell carcinoma were enrolled in the trial. CD4+ and CD8+ T cells were sorted separately from peripheral blood before TCR sequencing.

Genomic DNA was extracted from sorted cells for sequencing of the TCRbeta CDR3 region. TCRbeta CDR3 regions were sequenced using the immunoSEQ Assay. TCRdb limited this immuneACCESS table to in-frame rearrangements with V and J called. A share of clones is missing; checked studies link under half to unresolved V genes, and the rest is unexplained. For this sample there are around 63,000 clones; approximately 80% appear just once. Of the sample, approximately 5.1% is held by the ten largest clones. The data originate from a study of OX40 agonist ivuxolimab in advanced cancers. Study-wide context: Ivuxolimab, which targeted the costimulatory receptor OX40 (CD134), was an agonistic, fully human IgG2 monoclonal antibody. Intravenous ivuxolimab was administered to patients every 2 weeks at six dose levels: 0.01, 0.1, 0.3, 1.5, 3 and 10 mg/kg. Of the 50 to 55 dose-escalation patients, hepatocellular carcinoma was present in 19, melanoma in approximately 15, renal cell carcinoma in 9 and head and neck cancer in 9. The dose-escalation cohort was 82.7% male with a mean age of about 54 years, ranging from roughly 20 to 80. Prior anti-PD-1, anti-PD-L1 or anti-CTLA-4 therapy was permitted, and approximately 41% of dose-escalation patients had received checkpoint inhibitors. Partial responses occurred in three dose-escalation patients, of whom one had hepatocellular carcinoma and two had cutaneous melanoma. Peripheral TCRbeta sequencing was intended to test whether TCR sequence diversity was altered and clonal T-cell expansion was caused by ivuxolimab. The paper describes the monotherapy dose-escalation part (N = 52 patients) of the phase I trial of ivuxolimab. Summary of the overall study and its limitations: Low levels of normalized T-cell clonal expansion were also seen in some patients who did not respond. At doses of 0.1 to 3.0 mg/kg, clonal expansion of both CD4+ and CD8+ T cells in blood was seen between baseline and week 6. In the 0.1-3.0 mg/kg groups, partial responders were among the patients with the lowest normalized peripheral clonal expansion, particularly in CD8+ T cells. After ivuxolimab, expanded clones were on average more numerous among CD8+ T cells than among CD4+ T cells. The antigen specificity of the peripheral T cells that underwent clonal expansion was not determined.

The material was CD4+ or CD8+ T cells sorted from blood, obtained in a trial of the OX40 agonist ivuxolimab. The chain is made from TRBV19 and TRBJ2-3; perhaps TRBD2 is the D gene, with 5 bases matching. This TCR was sampled from an adult with an advanced solid tumor such as melanoma, head and neck, liver or kidney cancer. The DNA sequence follows: TGTGCCAGTAGTACCCAGCGGGATACGCAGTATTTT. The encoded protein is CASSTQRDTQYF. Outside the CDR3, residues come from the reference TRBV19 and TRBJ2-3 proteins, so the full variable domain is: DGGITQSPKYLFRKEGQNVTLSCEQNLNHDAMYWYRQDPGQGLRLIYYSQIVNDFQKGDIAEGYSVSREKKESFPLTVTSAQKNPTAFYLCASSTQRDTQYFGPGTRLTVL.